Following are 26 T cell receptor beta chains from one sample sequenced in a study of patients and donors after allogeneic stem cell transplantation. TCRdb reprocessed the RT-PCR reads via MiXCR and lists one record per CDR3 protein. Found here are around 82,000 distinct CDR3 sequences, roughly 5.2% of them singletons; the top ten hold approximately 2.5%. Material for sequencing was blood, either unsorted or a sorted T cell fraction (not recorded which). The receptors shown here come from a human donor who was either an allogeneic HSCT recipient or a stem cell or donor lymphocyte infusion donor (not recorded which). It is not recorded whose cells these are; they may come from a transplant donor.

This clonotype was observed at least ten times. The V gene is TRBV20-1, the J gene TRBJ2-4, with 8 bases that match TRBD1. V dropped 6 bases and J dropped 6; count of bases not matched to a gene: 10. This CDR3 is 14 amino acids long. The germline V gene has CDR1 DFQATT and CDR2 SNEGSKA (reference sequence). The CDR3 protein is CSAIEFRGRNIQYF. The CDR3 DNA is TGCAGTGCCATTGAATTCAGGGGGCGAAACATTCAGTACTTC.

This clonotype has at least ten counts. The gene calls are TRBV2 and TRBJ1-1, with D maybe TRBD1 (6 bases). The germline V gene encodes CDR1 SNHLY and CDR2 FYNNEI. This CDR3 has 14 amino acids. V lost 6 bases and J lost 5, with 16 bases in between. The CDR3 is CASRTQGSGTEAFF. The CDR3 coding sequence is TGTGCCAGCAGAACACAGGGATCTGGAACTGAAGCTTTCTTT.

This clonotype was detected only a few times. The V and J genes are TRBV15 and TRBJ2-7; 10 bases are a match to TRBD2. Looked up from germline, CDR1 is LNHNV and CDR2 is YYDKDF (reference sequence). Losses at the gene ends were 4 bases for V and 1 base for J; bases not matched to a gene: 7. CDR3 length: 16 residues. This CDR3 is CATSKNLAGASYEQYF. The CDR3 DNA is TGTGCCACCAGCAAAAACCTAGCGGGAGCGTCCTACGAGCAGTACTTC.

This clonotype showed up many times. The CDR3 bases are TGCAGTGCTAGAGTCCGGGGGGGCCGCAATCAGCCCCAGCATTTT. The encoded protein is CSARVRGGRNQPQHF. The V call is TRBV20-1, the J call TRBJ1-5; possibly TRBD1 for D (6 bases). The V end lost 1 base, the J end lost 2 bases, and 12 bases lay between the germline ends. CDR3 length equals 15 residues. The V gene's germline CDR1 is DFQATT and CDR2 SNEGSKA (reference sequence).

In its sample, this clonotype was seen a few times. This chain uses TRBV18 with TRBJ1-2; TRBD1 agrees at 8 bases. The CDR3 is 16 amino acids. The V gene's germline CDR1 is KGHSH and CDR2 LQKENI. Trimming at V came to 3 bases and at J to 3 bases, leaving 9 bases not matched to a gene. As DNA, the CDR3 is TGTGCCAGCTCACCGATGTCCACAGGGGGGGACTATGGCTACACCTTC. Residues: CASSPMSTGGDYGYTF.

This clonotype was found many times. This chain uses TRBV25-1 with TRBJ1-6; D might be TRBD1 (6 bases). Trimming took 5 bases from V and 10 from J, leaving 21 bases between them. The V gene's germline CDR1 is MGHDK and CDR2 SYGVNS. The CDR3 runs to 16 residues. The CDR3 reads CASSFGGPRGRSPLHF. The CDR3 bases are TGTGCCAGCAGTTTTGGAGGCCCCAGGGGTCGATCACCCCTCCACTTT. Looking up the rest from reference TRBV25-1 and TRBJ1-6 gives the full variable domain: EADIYQTPRYLVIGTGKKITLECSQTMGHDKMYWYQQDPGMELHLIHYSYGVNSTEKGDLSSESTVSRIRTEHFPLTLESARPSHTSQYLCASSFGGPRGRSPLHFGNGTRLTVT.

In its sample, this clonotype was seen many times. DNA of the CDR3: TGCAGTGCTATTAGGGGAGCGGGAGATACGCAGTATTTT. This gives the protein CSAIRGAGDTQYF. The V and J genes are TRBV20-1 and TRBJ2-3; a weak D match, TRBD2 (6 bases). The CDR3 is made up of 13 amino acids. The V end was cut by 4 bases, the J end by 5 bases, with 13 bases between. Germline CDR1 DFQATT, CDR2 SNEGSKA (reference sequence).

The sample holds many counts of this clonotype. The chain recombines TRBV5-1 with TRBJ1-5, with a possible D match to TRBD1 (6 bases). The germline V and J ends were trimmed by 1 base and 0 bases, with 8 bases remaining between them. The CDR3 totals 15 residues. Germline V gene data show CDR1 as SGHRS and CDR2 as YFSETQ. The CDR3 spells CASSLRGDSNQPQHF. CDR3 bases: TGCGCCAGCAGCTTGAGGGGGGATAGCAATCAGCCCCAGCATTTT.

At least ten counts were recorded for this clonotype. This sequence joins TRBV15 and TRBJ1-1; D ambiguous. V was shortened by 5 bases and J by 3 bases, with 13 bases between the two germline ends. This CDR3 has 14 amino acids. The germline gives CDR1 LNHNV, CDR2 YYDKDF (reference sequence). The CDR3 protein is CATSLRSAHTEAFF. CDR3 DNA sequence: TGTGCCACCAGCCTAAGGTCGGCGCACACTGAAGCTTTCTTT.

Ten or more counts support this clonotype. This sequence joins TRBV25-1 and TRBJ2-1; TRBD1 matches 12 bases. V dropped 6 bases and J dropped 8; count of bases not matched to a gene: 5. CDR1 and CDR2 from the germline V gene are MGHDK and SYGVNS. There are 14 residues in the CDR3. The CDR3 sequence: CASRPGQGAHEQFF. In nucleotides, the CDR3 is TGTGCCAGCAGGCCGGGACAGGGGGCCCATGAGCAGTTCTTC.

The chain uses TRBV7-8 and TRBJ1-3, with a tentative D call TRBD1 (6 bases). The germline gives CDR1 SGHVS, CDR2 FQNEAQ. This CDR3 region has 17 residues. V lost 5 bases and J lost 0, with 17 bases in between. This CDR3 reads CASSRGQTIYSGNTIYF. CDR3 in DNA: TGTGCCAGCAGCCGAGGACAGACGATCTACTCTGGAAACACCATATATTTT. Full variable domain (rest looked up from reference TRBV7-8 and TRBJ1-3): GAGVSQSPRYKVAKRGQDVALRCDPISGHVSLFWYQQALGQGPEFLTYFQNEAQLDKSGLPSDRFFAERPEGSVSTLKIQRTQQEDSAVYLCASSRGQTIYSGNTIYFGEGSWLTVV.

This clonotype occurred many times. The chain recombines TRBV6-6 with TRBJ1-4; D gene uncertain. The germline V gene has CDR1 MNHNY and CDR2 SVGAGI (reference sequence). The CDR3 runs to 12 residues. The V end lost 6 bases, the J end lost 5 bases, and 7 bases lay between the germline ends. The CDR3 is CASRGKNEKLFF. In DNA form, the CDR3 reads TGTGCCAGCAGAGGGAAGAATGAAAAACTGTTTTTT.

Ten or more counts support this clonotype. The chain is built from TRBV19 and TRBJ2-3; 12 positions match TRBD2. The CDR3 runs 16 residues. With V trimmed by 6 bases and J by 7 bases, 11 bases remained unmatched. CDR1 is LNHDA and CDR2 is SQIVND in the germline V gene (reference sequence). Here the CDR3 reads CASSRTSGALGNTQYF. The CDR3 region has the DNA TGTGCCAGTAGCAGGACTAGCGGGGCGCTCGGGAATACGCAGTATTTT.

This clonotype has at least ten counts. The chain recombines TRBV10-3 with TRBJ1-1; TRBD1 might be the D (6 bases). The CDR3 length is 16 residues. CDR1 is ENHRY and CDR2 is SYGVKD in the germline V gene. Trimming stripped 3 bases from V and 4 bases from J, with 18 bases between. The CDR3 bases are TGTGCCATCAGTGACCGTCCCAGGGGAGAGGCCACTGAAGCTTTCTTT. Amino acids: CAISDRPRGEATEAFF.

This clonotype appeared many times. The rearrangement uses TRBV20-1 and TRBJ2-7; TRBD1 matches 7 bases. The CDR3 loop spans 12 amino acids. The germline CDR1 and CDR2 sequences are DFQATT and SNEGSKA (reference sequence). The V and J ends lost 5 bases and 2 bases, in that order; junction bases with no gene match: 3. The CDR3 sequence is CSAPGQPYEQYF. DNA of the CDR3: TGCAGTGCTCCGGGACAGCCCTACGAGCAGTACTTC.

This clonotype was seen ten or more times. The CDR3 protein is CSVDIGRGLGYEQYF. DNA of the CDR3: TGCAGCGTTGATATAGGCAGGGGCCTAGGCTACGAGCAGTACTTC. The chain employs TRBV29-1 and TRBJ2-7; D is possibly TRBD1 (6 bases). Germline V gene sequence: CDR1 SQVTM, CDR2 ANQGSEA. The V and J ends lost 3 bases and 3 bases respectively, with 18 bases between them. This CDR3 contains 15 residues.

This clonotype was picked up many times. The CDR3 sequence: CASSPPSLPKETQYF. The CDR3 DNA is TGTGCCAGCTCACCACCGTCCCTACCTAAAGAGACCCAGTACTTC. J is TRBJ2-5 and V is TRBV18; D unresolved. This CDR3 region has 15 residues. V was clipped by 0 bases and J by 3 bases, with 11 bases between them. CDR1 is KGHSH, CDR2 LQKENI, per germline.

This clonotype appeared many times. The chain combines TRBV7-8 with TRBJ2-3; D perhaps matches TRBD2 (7 bases). Deletions cut 5 bases from V and 2 bases from J, with 14 bases between. Per germline, CDR1 SGHVS and CDR2 FQNEAQ. The CDR3 spans 15 residues. This CDR3 is CASSPRGGHTDTQYF. The CDR3 DNA reads as TGTGCCAGCAGCCCAAGGGGGGGTCACACAGATACGCAGTATTTT.

This clonotype was seen repeatedly, ten times or more. The gene calls are TRBV4-2 and TRBJ1-6; D is perhaps TRBD1 (5 bases). V was cut by 0 bases and J by 4 bases, with 16 bases left in between. From germline, CDR1 is LGHNA and CDR2 YNFKEQ. The CDR3 has 18 amino acids. The CDR3 reads CASSQDGGAALYNSPLHF. The CDR3 nucleotides are TGTGCCAGCAGCCAAGATGGCGGGGCAGCCCTGTATAATTCACCCCTCCACTTT.

On this clonotype itself: This may arise from a read error, as a much more abundant clone is one base away. Here the CDR3 reads CASSYEGGPQELFF. CDR3 DNA: TGTGCCAGCAGCTATGAAGGAGGTCCCCAGGAGCTGTTTTTT. The chain couples TRBV5-4 to TRBJ2-2; TRBD2 is a possible D gene (5 bases). Germline V gene sequence: CDR1 SGHNT, CDR2 YYREEE (reference sequence). V was shortened by 3 bases and J by 10 bases, with 16 bases between the two germline ends. The CDR3 runs 14 residues.

In its sample, this clonotype was seen many times. The gene calls are TRBV14 and TRBJ2-2; D gene uncertain. CDR1 and CDR2 (germline): SGHDN, FVKESK. The germline V and J ends were trimmed by 2 bases and 6 bases, with 7 bases remaining between them. This CDR3 spans 13 amino acids. The CDR3 DNA sequence: TGTGCCAGCAGCCAAAACACGGCCGGGGAGCTGTTTTTT. It yields the protein CASSQNTAGELFF.

This clonotype was seen only a few times. The chain is built from TRBV6-1 and TRBJ2-7, with D hard to call. The ends were cut back, 3 bases at V and 7 bases at J, with 13 bases in the middle. Germline values: CDR1 MNHNS, CDR2 SASEGT. This CDR3 is built from 13 residues. CDR3 in DNA: TGTGCCAGCAGTGACCACAGCTCCAGAGAGCAGTACTTC. Residues: CASSDHSSREQYF.

The chain joins TRBV4-1 to TRBJ2-1; D may be TRBD1 or TRBD2 (5 bases each). Trimming shortened V by 1 base and J by 4 bases, and 17 bases separated the two germline ends. From germline, CDR1 is MGHRA and CDR2 YSYEKL. The CDR3 consists of 17 residues. The CDR3 coding sequence is TGCGCCAGCAGCCAAGGGGTCGGGACCCCCCCTTACAATGAGCAGTTCTTC. Protein product: CASSQGVGTPPYNEQFF.

The chain is built from TRBV29-1 and TRBJ2-5; D uncertain. V was trimmed by 4 bases and J by 5 bases, leaving 8 bases between them. The CDR3 covers 11 residues. Germline V lookup: CDR1 SQVTM, CDR2 ANQGSEA. The CDR3 sequence: CSVVSLETQYF. The CDR3 DNA follows: TGCAGCGTTGTAAGTCTGGAGACCCAGTACTTC.

This clonotype showed up many times. The chain employs TRBV20-1 and TRBJ1-2; the match to TRBD1 covers 7 bases. Per germline, CDR1 DFQATT and CDR2 SNEGSKA (reference sequence). The junction had 0 bases not matched to a gene; V was cut back by 1 base and J by 4 bases. The CDR3 extends over 12 amino acids. The CDR3 sequence: CSARGQGYGYTF. The CDR3 DNA is TGCAGTGCTAGAGGACAGGGCTATGGCTACACCTTC.

In its sample, this clonotype was seen a few times. The rearrangement links TRBV20-1 to TRBJ2-5; TRBD2 matches 9 bases. From germline, CDR1 is DFQATT and CDR2 SNEGSKA (reference sequence). The length of the CDR3 is 18 residues. J lost 1 base, V lost 3 bases, and 15 bases had no gene match. CDR3 in DNA: TGCAGTGCTAGTGCAGCGGGAGGCAGCCTAGGGGCCCAAGAGACCCAGTACTTC. Protein: CSASAAGGSLGAQETQYF.